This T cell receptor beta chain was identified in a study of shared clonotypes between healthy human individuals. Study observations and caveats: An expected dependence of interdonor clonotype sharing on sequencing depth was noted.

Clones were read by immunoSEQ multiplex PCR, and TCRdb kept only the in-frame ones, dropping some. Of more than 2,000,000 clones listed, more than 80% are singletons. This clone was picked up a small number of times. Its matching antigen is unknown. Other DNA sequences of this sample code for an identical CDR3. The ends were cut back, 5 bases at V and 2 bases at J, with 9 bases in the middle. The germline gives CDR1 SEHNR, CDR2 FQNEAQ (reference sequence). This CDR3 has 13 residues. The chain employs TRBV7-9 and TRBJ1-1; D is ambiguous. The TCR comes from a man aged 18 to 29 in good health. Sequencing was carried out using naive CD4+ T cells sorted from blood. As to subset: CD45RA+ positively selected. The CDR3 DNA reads TGTGCCAGCAGCCCCGGACTCAACACTGAAGCTTTCTTT. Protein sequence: CASSPGLNTEAFF.